These 18 T cell receptor beta chains were sequenced from one sample in a study of cytomegalovirus exposure and HLA in healthy donors. It was with 60 Vbeta and 13 Jbeta primers that the PCR ran. TCRdb's table, derived via immunoSEQ multiplex PCR, lists solely in-frame clones and lacks some. This sample carries 100,000 to 150,000 clones, roughly 80% of them seen once, and the ten largest clones take about 3.9%. Material for sequencing was PBMCs. These receptors all stem from a man aged 18 to 30 in good health and CMV-seropositive.

V and J are TRBV27 and TRBJ2-1; D is possibly TRBD2 (6 bases). The CDR3 consists of 13 residues. V was pared by 5 bases and J by 8 bases, with 13 bases between. Germline CDR1 is MNHEY and CDR2 is SMNVEV (reference sequence). DNA of the CDR3: TGTGCCAGCAGTGTGACTAGAGTCGATGAGCAGTTCTTC. It codes for CASSVTRVDEQFF.

The genes are TRBV2 and TRBJ1-6; TRBD1 agrees at 7 bases. The CDR3 has 15 amino acids. V lost 3 bases and J lost 9; bases outside the gene matches: 8. Per germline, CDR1 SNHLY and CDR2 FYNNEI. The chain's CDR3 is CASSELGTEISPLHF. CDR3 DNA: TGTGCCAGCAGTGAGCTAGGGACAGAGATTTCACCCCTCCACTTT.

Only one count was recorded for this clone. DNA for the CDR3: TGTGCCAGCAGCGGTAGCGGGGGGCCTTTTGAGCAGTACTTC. Translated, it gives CASSGSGGPFEQYF. The chain couples TRBV2 to TRBJ2-7, with 10 bases aligning to TRBD2. Germline V lookup: CDR1 SNHLY, CDR2 FYNNEI. The CDR3 is made up of 14 amino acids. V was pared by 6 bases and J by 7 bases, with 9 bases of the junction left unmatched.

The chain combines TRBV4-3 with TRBJ1-1; maybe TRBD1 (6 bases). The V and J ends lost 2 bases and 5 bases respectively, with 21 bases between them. Looked up from germline, CDR1 is LGHNA and CDR2 is YSLEER. The CDR3 runs to 17 residues. For the CDR3, the DNA is TGCGCCAGCAGCCAAAACACGGGGGGCAGGGTCGGAACTGAAGCTTTCTTT. This sequence encodes CASSQNTGGRVGTEAFF.

The rearrangement joins TRBV7-2 to TRBJ2-2, with D unclear. V was cut by 3 bases and J by 0 bases, with 5 bases left in between. CDR1 and CDR2 (germline): SGHTA, FQGNSA. This CDR3 is built from 14 residues. CDR3 nucleotides: TGTGCCAGCAGCTTGAACTCGAACACCGGGGAGCTGTTTTTT. Amino acid sequence: CASSLNSNTGELFF. Together with reference TRBV7-2 and TRBJ2-2, the CDR3 gives the full variable domain: GAGVSQSPSNKVTEKGKDVELRCDPISGHTALYWYRQSLGQGLEFLIYFQGNSAPDKSGLPSDRFSAERTGGSVSTLTIQRTQQEDSAVYLCASSLNSNTGELFFGEGSRLTVL.

The chain combines TRBV5-1 with TRBJ2-7; 15 nucleotides match TRBD2. Germline V CDR1 and CDR2: SGHRS, YFSETQ. The trim removed 3 bases at V and 6 bases at J, leaving 4 bases unmatched. There are 15 residues in the CDR3. The CDR3 DNA sequence: TGCGCCAGCAGCTCGGGACTAGCGGGAGGTGTCGAGCAGTACTTC. It codes for CASSSGLAGGVEQYF.

The chain is built from TRBV28 and TRBJ1-4, with a tentative D call TRBD1 (5 bases). The germline V gene has CDR1 MDHEN and CDR2 SYDVKM. The CDR3 is 16 residues long. With 2 bases removed from V and 4 bases from J, the gap between germline ends came to 14 bases. The CDR3: CASSLLRQPVNEKLFF. The CDR3 nucleotides are TGTGCCAGCAGTTTACTACGACAGCCTGTTAATGAAAAACTGTTTTTT.

This chain uses TRBV19 with TRBJ1-3; possibly TRBD1 for D (5 bases). Trimming pared 1 base from V and 1 base from J, leaving 14 bases between. The CDR3 is made up of 17 amino acids. CDR1 LNHDA and CDR2 SQIVND come from the germline V gene (reference sequence). The CDR3 DNA reads as TGTGCCAGTAGTATAGCGGAGGGGACGCTATCTGGAAACACCATATATTTT. This translates into CASSIAEGTLSGNTIYF. The full variable domain, completed using reference TRBV19 and TRBJ1-3, is DGGITQSPKYLFRKEGQNVTLSCEQNLNHDAMYWYRQDPGQGLRLIYYSQIVNDFQKGDIAEGYSVSREKKESFPLTVTSAQKNPTAFYLCASSIAEGTLSGNTIYFGEGSWLTVV.

This clone came up a few times. This chain connects TRBV6-5 to TRBJ2-7, with 10 bases lining up with TRBD2. Trimming at V came to 8 bases and at J to 4 bases, leaving 5 bases not matched to a gene. Germline V gene sequence: CDR1 MNHEY, CDR2 SVGAGI. This CDR3 contains 13 residues. The CDR3 protein is CASRTSGAYEQYF. DNA of the CDR3: TGTGCCAGCCGTACTAGCGGGGCTTACGAGCAGTACTTC.

The chain combines TRBV28 with TRBJ2-7, with TRBD2 matching 11 bases. This CDR3 spans 15 amino acids. J gave up 0 bases and V 6 bases, and 4 bases lay outside the gene matches. The germline gives CDR1 MDHEN, CDR2 SYDVKM. Here the CDR3 DNA reads TGTGCCAGCAGAACCACTAGCGGGAGCTCCTACGAGCAGTACTTC. This gives the protein CASRTTSGSSYEQYF.

V usage is TRBV10-2 and J usage is TRBJ2-2; maybe TRBD1 (6 bases). The CDR3 is 16 residues long. Germline values: CDR1 WSHSY, CDR2 SAAADI. V was clipped by 3 bases and J by 0 bases, with 11 bases between them. The CDR3 is CASSEGWDTNTGELFF. As DNA, the CDR3 is TGCGCCAGCAGTGAAGGTTGGGACACGAACACCGGGGAGCTGTTTTTT.

This clone was counted only a few times. This rearrangement joins TRBV4-3 to TRBJ1-4, with 9 bases matching TRBD1. Germline lookup yields CDR1 LGHNA and CDR2 YSLEER. Trimming took 8 bases from V and 7 from J; bases not matched to a gene: 14. The CDR3 has 16 residues. The DNA of the CDR3 is TGCGCCAGCCGGGGGACAGGGTATGAGCTGGGTGAAAAACTGTTTTTT. It translates to CASRGTGYELGEKLFF.

This clone came up once. The chain combines TRBV7-2 with TRBJ1-6, with unresolved D. This CDR3 spans 16 amino acids. Trimming took off 1 base at V and 0 bases at J, with 7 bases between the two ends. The V gene's germline CDR1 is SGHTA and CDR2 FQGNSA. CDR3 DNA: TGTGCCAGCAGCTTAGGACGGAGCTCCTATAATTCACCCCTCCACTTT. It translates to CASSLGRSSYNSPLHF.

J is TRBJ2-7 and V is TRBV7-9; D is possibly TRBD1 (6 bases). Germline CDR1 reads SEHNR; CDR2 reads FQNEAQ (reference sequence). The CDR3 has 12 residues. V shed 5 bases and J shed 6 bases, with 11 bases lying between them. The CDR3 loop reads CASSAGVSEQYF. As DNA, the CDR3 is TGTGCCAGCAGCGCAGGGGTTTCCGAGCAGTACTTC.

This clone showed up just once. J is TRBJ1-3 and V is TRBV6-5, with D unresolved. The germline V gene has CDR1 MNHEY and CDR2 SVGAGI. CDR3 length: 12 amino acids. The germline V and J ends were trimmed by 6 bases and 4 bases, with 7 bases remaining between them. The CDR3 region is CASRNQGNTIYF. The CDR3 bases are TGTGCCAGCAGGAACCAGGGAAACACCATATATTTT.

V is TRBV5-1 and J is TRBJ2-5; TRBD1 aligns across 7 bases. The CDR3 is 13 amino acids. Germline CDR1 reads SGHRS; CDR2 reads YFSETQ. With 7 bases clipped from V and 0 bases from J, the junction kept 3 bases outside the gene matches. CDR3 loop: CASQTGNQETQYF. The CDR3 DNA is TGCGCCAGCCAGACAGGGAACCAAGAGACCCAGTACTTC. Full variable domain (missing parts from reference TRBV5-1 and TRBJ2-5): KAGVTQTPRYLIKTRGQQVTLSCSPISGHRSVSWYQQTPGQGLQFLFEYFSETQRNKGNFPGRFSGRQFSNSRSEMNVSTLELGDSALYLCASQTGNQETQYFGPGTRLLVL.

This clone was counted a few times. The CDR3 DNA reads TGTGCCAGCAGCTTACCCAAGTTCCTCCGGGACAGTACAGATACGCAGTATTTT. Amino acids: CASSLPKFLRDSTDTQYF. The V and J genes are TRBV11-3 and TRBJ2-3; 7 nucleotides line up with TRBD1. After removal of 2 bases from V and 3 bases from J, the junction contained 14 bases not matched to a gene. CDR3 length equals 18 residues. The germline V gene encodes CDR1 SGHNT and CDR2 YENEEA.

This chain links TRBV7-8 with TRBJ2-5; perhaps TRBD2 as D (6 bases). V was shortened by 2 bases and J by 4 bases, with 17 bases between the two germline ends. Germline values: CDR1 SGHVS, CDR2 FQNEAQ. The CDR3 spans 16 residues. CDR3: CASSLTPTARGETQYF. CDR3 DNA sequence: TGTGCCAGCAGCTTAACCCCGACGGCGCGGGGAGAGACCCAGTACTTC. The complete variable domain, with remaining parts taken from reference TRBV7-8 and TRBJ2-5, reads GAGVSQSPRYKVAKRGQDVALRCDPISGHVSLFWYQQALGQGPEFLTYFQNEAQLDKSGLPSDRFFAERPEGSVSTLKIQRTQQEDSAVYLCASSLTPTARGETQYFGPGTRLLVL.